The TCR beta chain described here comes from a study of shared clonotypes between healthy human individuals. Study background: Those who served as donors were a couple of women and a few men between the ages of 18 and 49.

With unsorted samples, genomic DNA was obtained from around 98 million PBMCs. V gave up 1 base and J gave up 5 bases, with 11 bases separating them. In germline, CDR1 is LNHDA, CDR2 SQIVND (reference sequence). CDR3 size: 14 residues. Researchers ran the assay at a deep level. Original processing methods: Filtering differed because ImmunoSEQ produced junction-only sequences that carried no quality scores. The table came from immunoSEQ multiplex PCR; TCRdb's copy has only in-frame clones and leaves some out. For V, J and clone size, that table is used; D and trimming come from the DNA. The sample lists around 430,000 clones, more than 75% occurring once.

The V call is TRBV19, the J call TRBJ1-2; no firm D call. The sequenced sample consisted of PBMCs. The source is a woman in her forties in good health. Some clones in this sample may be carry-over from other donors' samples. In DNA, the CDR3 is TGTGCCAGTAGTATAGGTTGGAGGACTTATGGCTACACCTTC. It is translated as CASSIGWRTYGYTF.